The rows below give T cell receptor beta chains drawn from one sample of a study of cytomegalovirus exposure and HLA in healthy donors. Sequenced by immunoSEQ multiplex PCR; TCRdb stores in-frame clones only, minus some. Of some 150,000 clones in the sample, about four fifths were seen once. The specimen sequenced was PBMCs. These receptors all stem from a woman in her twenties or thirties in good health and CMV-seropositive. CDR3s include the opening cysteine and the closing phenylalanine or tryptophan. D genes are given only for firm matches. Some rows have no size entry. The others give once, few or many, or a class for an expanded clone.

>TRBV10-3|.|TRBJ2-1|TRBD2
TGTGCCATCAGTCGGCAGTTGGCTAGCGGGGGCAATGAGCAGTTCTTC
CAISRQLASGGNEQFF
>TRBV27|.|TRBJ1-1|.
TGTGCCAGCAGTAACCAACAGGGATTGAACACTGAAGCTTTCTTT
CASSNQQGLNTEAFF
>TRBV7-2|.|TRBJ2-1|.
TGTGCCAGCAGCCGGGGGTCCTACAATGAGCAGTTCTTC
CASSRGSYNEQFF
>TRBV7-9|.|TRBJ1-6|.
TGTGCCAGCAGCTTAGGAAACTCAAATTCACCCCTCCACTTT
CASSLGNSNSPLHF
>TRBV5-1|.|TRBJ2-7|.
TGCGCCAGCAGCCAGGAACGCTACGAGCAGTACTTC
CASSQERYEQYF
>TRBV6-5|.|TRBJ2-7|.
TGTGCCAGCACCGGGACTGGAGGCTACGAGCAGTACTTC
CASTGTGGYEQYF
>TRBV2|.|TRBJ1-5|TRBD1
TGTGCCAGCAGCCTAAGGGGAGCAGGGGGCGTGAAAAATCAGCCCCAGCATTTT
CASSLRGAGGVKNQPQHF
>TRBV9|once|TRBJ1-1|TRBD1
TGTGCCAGCAGCCCCTGGACAGGAGCTGAAGCTTTCTTT
CASSPWTGAEAFF
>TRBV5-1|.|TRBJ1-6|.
TGCGCCAGCAGCCCCTCGGGGAGCCAAGGGCATTCACCCCTCCACTTT
CASSPSGSQGHSPLHF
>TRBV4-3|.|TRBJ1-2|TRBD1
TGCGCCAGCAGCCAAGAGTTGGGGCAGGGGGGCCCCAGGAACTATGGCTACACCTTC
CASSQELGQGGPRNYGYTF
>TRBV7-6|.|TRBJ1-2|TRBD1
TGTGCCAGCAGCTTAGTTGCAGGGGGGACAACTATGGATGGCTACACCTTC
CASSLVAGGTTMDGYTF
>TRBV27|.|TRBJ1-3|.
TGTGCCAGCAGTTTACGGGGGGCAGGAAACACCATATATTTT
CASSLRGAGNTIYF
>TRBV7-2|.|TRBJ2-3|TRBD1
TGTGCCAGCAGCGCCGGGACAGGGTTGGATACGCAGTATTTT
CASSAGTGLDTQYF
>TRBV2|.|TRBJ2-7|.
TGTGCCAGCAGTGATTGGTTGGACAGCTACGAGCAGTACTTC
CASSDWLDSYEQYF
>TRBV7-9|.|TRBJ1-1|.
TGTGCCAGCAGCTTAGTGAGGAACACTGAAGCTTTCTTT
CASSLVRNTEAFF